The source of this T cell receptor (beta chain) is a study of OX40 agonist ivuxolimab in advanced cancers. The wider study: Anti-PD-1, anti-PD-L1 or anti-CTLA-4 therapy given earlier was allowed, and approximately 40% had some.

General study points: People who partly responded at 0.1-3.0 mg/kg had some of the least clonal expansion seen. At 0.1 to 3.0 mg/kg, CD4+ and CD8+ blood T cells expanded clonally by week 6.

In regard to this clone: Its antigen is not known.

Sequenced by immunoSEQ multiplex PCR; TCRdb stores in-frame clones only, minus some. The sample lists approximately 70,000 clones, about 85% occurring once. CDR1 is LNHNV, CDR2 YYDKDF, per germline (reference sequence). The length of the CDR3 is 16 residues. V shed 3 bases, J shed 6 bases, and the junction held 9 bases outside the gene matches. The V call is TRBV15, the J call TRBJ2-1; 9 positions match TRBD2. This sequence originates from an adult with an advanced solid tumor such as melanoma, head and neck, liver or kidney cancer. Sequencing was performed on CD4+ or CD8+ T cells sorted from blood, taken in a trial of the OX40 agonist ivuxolimab. The CDR3 spells CATSRGGSGSTNEQFF. The CDR3 nucleotides read TGTGCCACCAGCAGGGGGGGTAGCGGGAGTACCAATGAGCAGTTCTTC.